The rows below give T cell receptor beta chains drawn from one sample of a study of cytomegalovirus exposure and HLA in healthy donors. The table came from immunoSEQ multiplex PCR; TCRdb's copy has only in-frame clones and leaves some out. The sample consists of 60,000 to 70,000 clones, roughly 69% of them appearing once. Sequencing used PBMCs. The origin of the receptors is a woman in her fifties or sixties in good health and CMV-seronegative. CDR3s include the opening cysteine and the closing phenylalanine or tryptophan. The D gene is left open where the match is weak.

j_call: TRBJ1-4
v_call: TRBV27
d_call: -
cdr3_aa: CASSSWGGLDEKLFF

j_call: TRBJ2-7
v_call: TRBV7-2
d_call: TRBD1
cdr3_aa: CASSPPGTVPYEQYF

j_call: TRBJ2-7
v_call: TRBV6-5
d_call: -
cdr3_aa: CASSYSPAAEPYEQYF

j_call: TRBJ2-1
v_call: TRBV7-9
d_call: TRBD1
cdr3_aa: CASSTPGQRNEQFF

j_call: TRBJ1-1
v_call: TRBV5-1
d_call: -
cdr3_aa: CASSLTGDPRGTEAFF

j_call: TRBJ1-5
v_call: TRBV7-8
d_call: -
cdr3_aa: CASSLAPGGFNQPQHF

j_call: TRBJ2-7
v_call: TRBV4-3
d_call: -
cdr3_aa: CASSQVPGHYEQYF

j_call: TRBJ1-5
v_call: TRBV6-5
d_call: TRBD1
cdr3_aa: CASSRGQGNFEPQHF

j_call: TRBJ2-5
v_call: TRBV20-1
d_call: -
cdr3_aa: CSARDKETQYF

j_call: TRBJ2-7
v_call: TRBV5-1
d_call: TRBD2
cdr3_aa: CASSLLGLAGGEQYF

j_call: TRBJ2-4
v_call: TRBV28
d_call: TRBD2
cdr3_aa: CASSLLAGAKNIQYF

j_call: TRBJ2-7
v_call: TRBV18
d_call: TRBD1
cdr3_aa: CASSPGTGSYEQYF

j_call: TRBJ2-6
v_call: TRBV27
d_call: -
cdr3_aa: CASSSPYSSGANVLTF

j_call: TRBJ2-1
v_call: TRBV28
d_call: TRBD1
cdr3_aa: CASSLRPGQGPDEQFF

j_call: TRBJ1-5
v_call: TRBV28
d_call: -
cdr3_aa: CASSPRGFNQPQHF

j_call: TRBJ2-2
v_call: TRBV7-2
d_call: -
cdr3_aa: CASSHIGVPGELFF

j_call: TRBJ1-2
v_call: TRBV25-1
d_call: -
cdr3_aa: CASSGMTGLVIPLYGYTF

j_call: TRBJ2-7
v_call: TRBV27
d_call: TRBD2
cdr3_aa: CASSLGRAYEQYF

j_call: TRBJ2-4
v_call: TRBV7-9
d_call: TRBD1
cdr3_aa: CASSLGQGNIQYF

j_call: TRBJ1-5
v_call: TRBV6-5
d_call: TRBD1
cdr3_aa: CASRRQGVEDQPQHF

j_call: TRBJ2-5
v_call: TRBV19
d_call: -
cdr3_aa: CASSIDLRGQETQYF

j_call: TRBJ2-7
v_call: TRBV5-1
d_call: TRBD1
cdr3_aa: CASSANRDRGLSGQYF

j_call: TRBJ2-1
v_call: TRBV5-1
d_call: TRBD2
cdr3_aa: CASSLRAGGDNEQFF

j_call: TRBJ1-4
v_call: TRBV10-3
d_call: TRBD1
cdr3_aa: CAIRQSGTDNEKLFF

j_call: TRBJ2-7
v_call: TRBV6-6
d_call: -
cdr3_aa: CASSYDGGDLQPEQYF

j_call: TRBJ1-3
v_call: TRBV13
d_call: -
cdr3_aa: CASSLGTTGRSGNTIYF

j_call: TRBJ2-7
v_call: TRBV13
d_call: -
cdr3_aa: CASSPGKGSYEQYF

j_call: TRBJ2-7
v_call: TRBV13
d_call: TRBD2
cdr3_aa: CASSRGRATYEQYF

j_call: TRBJ1-1
v_call: TRBV19
d_call: TRBD1
cdr3_aa: CASSRTGTEAFF

j_call: TRBJ1-5
v_call: TRBV28
d_call: -
cdr3_aa: CASSLETGQWNSNQPQHF

j_call: TRBJ2-7
v_call: TRBV7-2
d_call: -
cdr3_aa: CASSFTVSYEQYF

j_call: TRBJ2-7
v_call: TRBV5-6
d_call: -
cdr3_aa: CASSQGTRDWDSYEQYF

j_call: TRBJ2-7
v_call: TRBV6-5
d_call: TRBD1
cdr3_aa: CASSYNGYTGAQYF

j_call: TRBJ2-7
v_call: TRBV5-6
d_call: TRBD1
cdr3_aa: CASSLGTGRSWTYEQYF

j_call: TRBJ1-2
v_call: TRBV5-1
d_call: -
cdr3_aa: CASTGLLDGGYTF

j_call: TRBJ2-1
v_call: TRBV14
d_call: -
cdr3_aa: CASSPRRDSNEQFF

j_call: TRBJ1-4
v_call: TRBV9
d_call: -
cdr3_aa: CASSVGAANEKLFF

j_call: TRBJ1-2
v_call: TRBV6-5
d_call: TRBD1
cdr3_aa: CASSTRDRVVYGYTF

j_call: TRBJ2-7
v_call: TRBV5-1
d_call: -
cdr3_aa: CASSLMPDSEQYF

j_call: TRBJ1-1
v_call: TRBV6-5
d_call: TRBD1
cdr3_aa: CASRRDRNTEAFF

j_call: TRBJ2-5
v_call: TRBV7-8
d_call: -
cdr3_aa: CASSLAGPGIETQYF

j_call: TRBJ1-4
v_call: TRBV19
d_call: -
cdr3_aa: CASSGSGTNEKLFF

j_call: TRBJ2-1
v_call: TRBV27
d_call: TRBD2
cdr3_aa: CASSDWTSGSDEQFF

j_call: TRBJ1-1
v_call: TRBV29-1
d_call: -
cdr3_aa: CSSWGGTEAFF

j_call: TRBJ2-3
v_call: TRBV5-1
d_call: -
cdr3_aa: CASSRSPGAELTDTQYF

j_call: TRBJ2-7
v_call: TRBV10-3
d_call: -
cdr3_aa: CAISFGGYEQYF

j_call: TRBJ2-2
v_call: TRBV7-8
d_call: -
cdr3_aa: CASTPPGHDFTGELFF

j_call: TRBJ1-5
v_call: TRBV5-8
d_call: TRBD1
cdr3_aa: CASSSDRGGNQPQHF

j_call: TRBJ2-1
v_call: TRBV11-1
d_call: TRBD2
cdr3_aa: CASSLLAGNYNEQFF

j_call: TRBJ2-7
v_call: TRBV27
d_call: -
cdr3_aa: CASSWDIGYEQYF

j_call: TRBJ1-1
v_call: TRBV29-1
d_call: -
cdr3_aa: CSVGEGDTEAFF